The text below deals with one T cell receptor beta chain. Its target is unknown. In TCRdb, the 5' RACE reads were re-called with MiXCR into one record per CDR3 protein. The sample lists about 700,000 distinct CDR3 sequences; roughly 19% were seen once. The sample originates from a study of CD8 T cells in ankylosing spondylitis. The germline gives CDR1 SGDLS, CDR2 YYNGEE. Losses at the gene ends were 4 bases for V and 8 bases for J; bases not matched to a gene: 9. The CDR3 sequence is 15 residues long. Notes on the study in general: Ankylosing spondylitis blood appeared to be characterized by a TCR beta motif of fewer than ten highly homologous variants.

Sequencing used blood, either unsorted or a sorted T cell fraction (not recorded which). V and J are TRBV9 and TRBJ2-1; 10 bases line up with TRBD1. The TCR comes from a male donor with ankylosing spondylitis. The CDR3, as DNA: TGTGCCAGCAGCCCTGACAGGGGGCTGTTCGATGAGCAGTTCTTC. It yields the protein CASSPDRGLFDEQFF.